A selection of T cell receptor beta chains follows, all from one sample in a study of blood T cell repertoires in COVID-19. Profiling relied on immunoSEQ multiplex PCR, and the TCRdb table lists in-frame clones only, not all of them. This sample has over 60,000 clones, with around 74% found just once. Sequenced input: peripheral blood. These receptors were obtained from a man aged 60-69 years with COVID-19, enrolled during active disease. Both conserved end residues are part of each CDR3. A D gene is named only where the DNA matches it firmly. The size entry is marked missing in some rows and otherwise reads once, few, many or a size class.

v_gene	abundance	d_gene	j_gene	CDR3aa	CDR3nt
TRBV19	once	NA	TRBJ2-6	CASSIGGPGANVLTF	TGTGCCAGTAGTATCGGTGGTCCTGGGGCCAACGTCCTGACTTTC
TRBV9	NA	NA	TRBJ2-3	CASSPAVSTDTQYF	TGTGCCAGCAGTCCAGCGGTAAGCACAGATACGCAGTATTTT
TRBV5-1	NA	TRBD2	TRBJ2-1	CASSLWGTAGGPSGEQFF	TGCGCCAGCAGCCTGTGGGGAACAGCGGGAGGGCCTTCGGGTGAGCAGTTCTTC
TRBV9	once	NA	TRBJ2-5	CASSVAPQETQYF	TGTGCCAGCAGCGTAGCCCCGCAAGAGACCCAGTACTTC
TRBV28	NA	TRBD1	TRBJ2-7	CASSHAGTGGYEQYF	TGTGCCAGCAGCCATGCCGGGACAGGGGGGTACGAGCAGTACTTC
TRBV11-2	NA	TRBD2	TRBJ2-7	CASSDYGTSGSYEQYF	TGTGCCAGCAGCGATTACGGGACTAGCGGTTCCTACGAGCAGTACTTC
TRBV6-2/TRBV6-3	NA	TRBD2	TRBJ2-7	CASSYSTSGNCEQYF	TGTGCCAGCAGTTACTCGACTAGCGGGAATTGCGAGCAGTACTTC
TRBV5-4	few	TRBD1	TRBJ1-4	CATSRDRGEKLFF	TGTGCCACCTCCCGGGACAGGGGAGAAAAACTGTTTTTT
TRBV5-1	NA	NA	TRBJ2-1	CASSLRETYNEQFF	TGCGCCAGCAGCCTACGGGAGACCTACAATGAGCAGTTCTTC
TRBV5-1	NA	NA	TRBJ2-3	CASSHSTDTQYF	TGCGCCAGCAGCCATAGCACAGATACGCAGTATTTT
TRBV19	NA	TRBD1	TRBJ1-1	CASRPKGTVSYTEAFF	TGTGCCAGTAGGCCAAAAGGGACAGTTTCTTACACTGAAGCTTTCTTT
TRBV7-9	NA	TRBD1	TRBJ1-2	CASSLDRGIDGYTF	TGTGCCAGCAGCTTGGACAGGGGTATCGATGGCTACACCTTC
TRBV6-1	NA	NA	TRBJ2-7	CASSEANYYEQYF	TGTGCCAGCAGTGAAGCTAACTACTACGAGCAGTACTTC
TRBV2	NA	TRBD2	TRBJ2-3	CASSDGSGRTDTQYF	TGTGCCAGCAGTGACGGCAGCGGGAGGACAGATACGCAGTATTTT
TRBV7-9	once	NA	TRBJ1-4	CASRRDSNEKLFF	TGTGCCAGCAGACGAGACTCGAATGAAAAACTGTTTTTT
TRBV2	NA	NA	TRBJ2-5	CASSEARSHSYF	TGTGCCAGCAGTGAAGCTCGATCCCACTCGTACTTC
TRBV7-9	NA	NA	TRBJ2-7	CASISTSRAGEQYF	TGTGCCAGCATTAGTACTAGCCGGGCGGGGGAGCAGTACTTC